The rows below give T cell receptor beta chains drawn from one sample of a study of blood T cells in healthy people across ages. TCRdb used MiXCR to reprocess the 5' RACE reads, holding one entry per CDR3 protein. The table lists some 880,000 distinct CDR3 sequences, around 36% of them singletons. The sample taken for sequencing was blood. The receptors come from a man between 18 and 35 years old in good health. CDR3s include the opening cysteine and the closing phenylalanine or tryptophan. Each record gives: D gene, clone size, V gene, J gene, CDR3 protein, CDR3 DNA. A D gene is named only where the DNA matches it firmly. Size tells how often a clone was seen (once, few, many) or the class of an expanded clone, and some rows leave it out.

d_gene: NA
abundance: NA
v_gene: TRBV6-5
j_gene: TRBJ1-1
CDR3aa: CASSYSTQGTEAFF
CDR3nt: TGTGCCAGCAGTTACTCGACTCAGGGCACTGAAGCTTTCTTT

d_gene: TRBD1
abundance: few
v_gene: TRBV10-3
j_gene: TRBJ1-2
CDR3aa: CAISDSTGGGYGYTF
CDR3nt: TGTGCCATCAGTGACTCGACAGGGGGCGGGTATGGCTACACCTTC

d_gene: NA
abundance: NA
v_gene: TRBV28
j_gene: TRBJ2-7
CDR3aa: CASSPGFTISYEQYF
CDR3nt: TGTGCCAGCAGTCCAGGGTTTACAATCTCCTACGAGCAGTACTTC

d_gene: NA
abundance: NA
v_gene: TRBV4-3
j_gene: TRBJ2-7
CDR3aa: CASSQDWQGYEQYF
CDR3nt: TGCGCCAGCAGCCAAGACTGGCAGGGATACGAGCAGTACTTC

d_gene: TRBD1
abundance: NA
v_gene: TRBV28
j_gene: TRBJ1-6
CDR3aa: CASSLEGQGPSYNSPPHF
CDR3nt: TGTGCCAGCAGTTTAGAAGGACAGGGACCCTCCTATAATTCACCCCCCCACTTT

d_gene: NA
abundance: NA
v_gene: TRBV20-1
j_gene: TRBJ2-1
CDR3aa: CSASRGAFNEQFF
CDR3nt: TGCAGTGCTAGCCGGGGGGCCTTTAATGAGCAGTTCTTC

d_gene: NA
abundance: few
v_gene: TRBV12-3/TRBV12-4
j_gene: TRBJ1-5
CDR3aa: CASSSGGSKRGNQPQHF
CDR3nt: TGTGCCAGCAGTTCCGGGGGCTCAAAACGTGGCAATCAGCCCCAGCATTTT

d_gene: NA
abundance: NA
v_gene: TRBV27
j_gene: TRBJ1-2
CDR3aa: CASSLSGTSYGYTF
CDR3nt: TGTGCCAGCAGTTTATCAGGAACCTCTTATGGCTACACCTTC

d_gene: TRBD1
abundance: NA
v_gene: TRBV20-1
j_gene: TRBJ1-2
CDR3aa: CSAATGSGINYGYTF
CDR3nt: TGCAGTGCTGCGACAGGGTCGGGGATTAACTATGGCTACACCTTC

d_gene: TRBD2
abundance: few
v_gene: TRBV9
j_gene: TRBJ2-7
CDR3aa: CASSVRTSGGAGNEQYF
CDR3nt: TGTGCCAGCAGCGTAAGGACTAGCGGGGGGGCGGGGAATGAGCAGTACTTC

d_gene: NA
abundance: NA
v_gene: TRBV4-1
j_gene: TRBJ1-4
CDR3aa: CASSPERPPLDEKLFF
CDR3nt: TGCGCCAGCAGCCCCGAACGTCCCCCTTTGGATGAAAAACTGTTTTTT

d_gene: NA
abundance: few
v_gene: TRBV7-2
j_gene: TRBJ1-4
CDR3aa: CASSLEKAAKLFF
CDR3nt: TGTGCCAGCAGCTTAGAGAAAGCGGCGAAACTGTTTTTT

d_gene: NA
abundance: NA
v_gene: TRBV11-1
j_gene: TRBJ2-5
CDR3aa: CASSLELGPLGGETQYF
CDR3nt: TGTGCCAGCAGCTTAGAACTTGGGCCCCTCGGGGGAGAGACCCAGTACTTC

d_gene: NA
abundance: NA
v_gene: TRBV18
j_gene: TRBJ2-5
CDR3aa: CASSPLRVGADEQYF
CDR3nt: TGTGCCAGCTCACCACTTAGGGTCGGAGCGGATGAGCAGTACTTC

d_gene: TRBD1
abundance: NA
v_gene: TRBV25-1
j_gene: TRBJ2-3
CDR3aa: CASSVRDRLTDTQYF
CDR3nt: TGTGCCAGCAGTGTCCGGGACAGGTTGACAGATACGCAGTATTTT

d_gene: TRBD1
abundance: NA
v_gene: TRBV7-9
j_gene: TRBJ2-3
CDR3aa: CASSLFGDRGDTQYF
CDR3nt: TGTGCCAGCAGCTTATTTGGGGACAGGGGAGATACGCAGTATTTT

d_gene: NA
abundance: few
v_gene: TRBV4-3
j_gene: TRBJ2-1
CDR3aa: CASSQTTGAVYNEQFF
CDR3nt: TGCGCCAGCAGCCAAACCACGGGGGCGGTCTACAATGAGCAGTTCTTC

d_gene: NA
abundance: NA
v_gene: TRBV10-3
j_gene: TRBJ1-6
CDR3aa: CAIKGQDMSPLHF
CDR3nt: TGTGCCATCAAGGGTCAGGACATGTCACCCCTCCACTTT

d_gene: TRBD1
abundance: NA
v_gene: TRBV12-3/TRBV12-4
j_gene: TRBJ2-1
CDR3aa: CASSFDLGGQGPGEQFF
CDR3nt: TGTGCCAGCAGTTTCGATCTGGGGGGACAGGGGCCAGGAGAGCAGTTCTTC

d_gene: NA
abundance: NA
v_gene: TRBV20-1
j_gene: TRBJ2-3
CDR3aa: CSAGAVPADTQYF
CDR3nt: TGCAGTGCTGGAGCGGTCCCTGCAGATACGCAGTATTTT

d_gene: NA
abundance: few
v_gene: TRBV5-1
j_gene: TRBJ2-3
CDR3aa: CASSVAAGSVSTDTQYF
CDR3nt: TGCGCCAGCAGCGTAGCCGCAGGGTCGGTGAGCACAGATACGCAGTATTTT

d_gene: TRBD1
abundance: NA
v_gene: TRBV9
j_gene: TRBJ1-1
CDR3aa: CASSVTGGDTEAFF
CDR3nt: TGTGCCAGCAGCGTGACAGGGGGCGACACTGAAGCTTTCTTT

d_gene: TRBD1
abundance: once
v_gene: TRBV24-1
j_gene: TRBJ2-1
CDR3aa: CATSGGQGHDNEQFF
CDR3nt: TGTGCCACCAGTGGGGGACAGGGTCACGACAATGAGCAGTTCTTC

d_gene: TRBD1
abundance: NA
v_gene: TRBV12-3/TRBV12-4
j_gene: TRBJ1-1
CDR3aa: CASSYRGVTEAFF
CDR3nt: TGTGCCAGCAGTTACAGGGGAGTCACTGAAGCTTTCTTT

d_gene: TRBD1
abundance: NA
v_gene: TRBV6-1
j_gene: TRBJ2-5
CDR3aa: CAVLVRGFGETQYF
CDR3nt: TGTGCCGTCTTGGTCAGGGGGTTTGGGGAGACCCAGTACTTC

d_gene: NA
abundance: many
v_gene: TRBV6-5
j_gene: TRBJ2-7
CDR3aa: CASRHTTGGAYEQYF
CDR3nt: TGTGCCAGCAGACATACGACAGGAGGTGCCTACGAGCAGTACTTC

d_gene: NA
abundance: NA
v_gene: TRBV12-3/TRBV12-4
j_gene: TRBJ1-1
CDR3aa: CASSRRSDTEAFF
CDR3nt: TGTGCCAGCAGTCGTCGGTCGGACACTGAAGCTTTCTTT

d_gene: TRBD1
abundance: NA
v_gene: TRBV20-1
j_gene: TRBJ1-2
CDR3aa: CSARNPGTGEYGYTF
CDR3nt: TGCAGTGCTAGAAATCCCGGGACAGGGGAATATGGCTACACCTTC

d_gene: NA
abundance: few
v_gene: TRBV7-8
j_gene: TRBJ2-7
CDR3aa: CASSFINFYQDGAYEQYF
CDR3nt: TGTGCCAGCAGTTTTATCAACTTCTACCAGGACGGAGCCTACGAGCAGTACTTC

d_gene: NA
abundance: NA
v_gene: TRBV6-6
j_gene: TRBJ2-7
CDR3aa: CASSSNRDTEYF
CDR3nt: TGTGCCAGCAGTTCAAACCGGGACACAGAGTACTTC

d_gene: NA
abundance: NA
v_gene: TRBV10-3
j_gene: TRBJ2-7
CDR3aa: CAISESFADEQYF
CDR3nt: TGTGCCATCAGTGAGTCTTTCGCGGACGAGCAGTACTTC

d_gene: TRBD2
abundance: few
v_gene: TRBV20-1
j_gene: TRBJ2-3
CDR3aa: CSARKRGGGDTQYF
CDR3nt: TGCAGTGCTAGAAAGCGGGGGGGCGGAGATACGCAGTATTTT

d_gene: NA
abundance: NA
v_gene: TRBV4-2
j_gene: TRBJ1-4
CDR3aa: CASSQVKTNEKLFF
CDR3nt: TGTGCCAGCAGCCAAGTCAAGACTAATGAAAAACTGTTTTTT

d_gene: TRBD2
abundance: NA
v_gene: TRBV20-1
j_gene: TRBJ2-1
CDR3aa: CSGGQAGGLYNEQFF
CDR3nt: TGCAGTGGGGGTCAAGCGGGGGGCTTATACAATGAGCAGTTCTTC

d_gene: TRBD2
abundance: many
v_gene: TRBV7-2
j_gene: TRBJ2-3
CDR3aa: CASSLTSGGNTDTQYF
CDR3nt: TGTGCCAGCAGCTTGACAAGCGGGGGTAACACAGATACGCAGTATTTT

d_gene: NA
abundance: NA
v_gene: TRBV18
j_gene: TRBJ2-3
CDR3aa: CASSRERVETDTQYF
CDR3nt: TGTGCCAGCTCACGGGAGAGAGTGGAAACAGATACGCAGTATTTT

d_gene: TRBD1
abundance: NA
v_gene: TRBV6-5
j_gene: TRBJ1-2
CDR3aa: CASSRHRGRYDYTF
CDR3nt: TGTGCCAGCAGTAGGCACAGGGGGCGATATGACTACACCTTC

d_gene: TRBD2
abundance: many
v_gene: TRBV6-1
j_gene: TRBJ2-1
CDR3aa: CASSDLAGGLNEQFF
CDR3nt: TGTGCCAGCAGTGACCTAGCGGGGGGTCTCAATGAGCAGTTCTTC

d_gene: NA
abundance: few
v_gene: TRBV3-1
j_gene: TRBJ2-2
CDR3aa: CASAEITGELFF
CDR3nt: TGTGCCAGCGCCGAGATAACCGGGGAGCTGTTTTTT